The clone carrying this T cell receptor (beta chain) was observed a single time. Libraries were prepared by immunoSEQ multiplex PCR; TCRdb keeps only in-frame clonotypes and omits some of them. Altogether about 240,000 clones are present, around 81% being singletons, with the ten largest covering 1.5% to 2%. The V gene's germline CDR1 is MNHEY and CDR2 SVGAGI. V lost 5 bases to trimming and J lost 1 base; unmatched junction nucleotides: 2. CDR3 length equals 13 residues. These data originate in a study of blood T cell repertoires in COVID-19. This receptor was taken from a man aged 30 to 39 who had recovered from COVID-19. The chain combines TRBV6-5 with TRBJ2-7; 7 positions agree with TRBD1. The sample comprised peripheral blood. CDR3 loop: CASSPGQSYEQYF. The CDR3 DNA reads as TGTGCCAGCAGTCCGGGACAGTCCTACGAGCAGTACTTC.